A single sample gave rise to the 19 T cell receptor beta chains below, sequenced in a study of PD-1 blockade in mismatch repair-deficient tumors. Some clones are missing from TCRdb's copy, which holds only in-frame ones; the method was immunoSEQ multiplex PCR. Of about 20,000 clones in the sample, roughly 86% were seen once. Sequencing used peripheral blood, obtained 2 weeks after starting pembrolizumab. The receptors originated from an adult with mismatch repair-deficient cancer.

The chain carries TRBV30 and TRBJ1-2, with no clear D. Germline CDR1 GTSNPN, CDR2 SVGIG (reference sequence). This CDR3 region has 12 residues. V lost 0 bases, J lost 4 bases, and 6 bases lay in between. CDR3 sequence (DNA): TGTGCCTGGAGTGTGTCCAGCTATGGCTACACCTTC. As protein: CAWSVSSYGYTF.

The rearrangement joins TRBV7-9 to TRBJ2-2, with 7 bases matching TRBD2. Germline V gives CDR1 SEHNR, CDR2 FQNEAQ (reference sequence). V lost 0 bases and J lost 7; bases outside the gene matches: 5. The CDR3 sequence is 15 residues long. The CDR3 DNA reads TGTGCCAGCAGCTTAGCGGCTAGCGGCGGCGGGGAGCTGTTTTTT. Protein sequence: CASSLAASGGGELFF.

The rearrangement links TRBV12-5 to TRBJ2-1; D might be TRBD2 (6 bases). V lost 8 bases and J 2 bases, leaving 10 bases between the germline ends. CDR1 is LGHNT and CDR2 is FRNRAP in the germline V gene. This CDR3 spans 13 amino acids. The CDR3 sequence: CASLTGAYNEQFF. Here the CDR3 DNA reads TGTGCTAGTTTGACGGGAGCCTACAATGAGCAGTTCTTC. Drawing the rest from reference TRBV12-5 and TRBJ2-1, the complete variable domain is DARVTQTPRHKVTEMGQEVTMRCQPILGHNTVFWYRQTMMQGLELLAYFRNRAPLDDSGMPKDRFSAEMPDATLATLKIQPSEPRDSAVYFCASLTGAYNEQFFGPGTRLTVL.

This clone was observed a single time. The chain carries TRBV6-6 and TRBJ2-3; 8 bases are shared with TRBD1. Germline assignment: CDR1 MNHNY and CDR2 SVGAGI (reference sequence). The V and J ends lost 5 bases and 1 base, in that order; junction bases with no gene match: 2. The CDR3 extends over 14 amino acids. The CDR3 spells CASSPTGGTDTQYF. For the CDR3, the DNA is TGTGCCAGCAGTCCGACAGGGGGCACAGATACGCAGTATTTT.

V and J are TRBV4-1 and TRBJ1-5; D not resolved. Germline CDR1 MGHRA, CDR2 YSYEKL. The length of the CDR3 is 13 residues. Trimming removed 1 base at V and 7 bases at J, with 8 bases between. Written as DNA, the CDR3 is TGCGCCAGCAGCCAAGTTTCTGAACAGCCCCAGCATTTT. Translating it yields CASSQVSEQPQHF.

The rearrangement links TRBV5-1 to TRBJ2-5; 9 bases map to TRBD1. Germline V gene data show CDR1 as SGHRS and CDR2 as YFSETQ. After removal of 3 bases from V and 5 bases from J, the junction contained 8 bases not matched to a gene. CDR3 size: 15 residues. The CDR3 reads CASSYWTGEGETQYF. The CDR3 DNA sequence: TGCGCCAGCAGCTACTGGACAGGGGAAGGGGAGACCCAGTACTTC.

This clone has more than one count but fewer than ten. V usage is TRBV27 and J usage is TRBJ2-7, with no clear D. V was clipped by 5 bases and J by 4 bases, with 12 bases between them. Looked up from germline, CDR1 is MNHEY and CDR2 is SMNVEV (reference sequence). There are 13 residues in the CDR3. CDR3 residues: CASSRNQNYEQYF. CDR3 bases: TGTGCCAGCAGTCGGAACCAAAATTACGAGCAGTACTTC.

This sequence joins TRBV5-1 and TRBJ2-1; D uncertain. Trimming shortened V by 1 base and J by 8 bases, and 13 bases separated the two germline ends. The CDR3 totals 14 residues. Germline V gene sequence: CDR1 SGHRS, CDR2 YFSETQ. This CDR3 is CASSLRSWNDEQFF. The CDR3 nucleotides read TGCGCCAGCAGCTTGCGTAGCTGGAACGATGAGCAGTTCTTC. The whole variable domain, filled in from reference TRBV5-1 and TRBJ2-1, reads KAGVTQTPRYLIKTRGQQVTLSCSPISGHRSVSWYQQTPGQGLQFLFEYFSETQRNKGNFPGRFSGRQFSNSRSEMNVSTLELGDSALYLCASSLRSWNDEQFFGPGTRLTVL.

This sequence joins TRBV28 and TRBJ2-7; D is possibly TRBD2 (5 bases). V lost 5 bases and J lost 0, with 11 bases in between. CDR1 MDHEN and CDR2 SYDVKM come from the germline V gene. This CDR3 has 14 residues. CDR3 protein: CASSPTGISYEQYF. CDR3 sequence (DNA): TGTGCCAGCAGTCCGACCGGGATCTCCTACGAGCAGTACTTC.

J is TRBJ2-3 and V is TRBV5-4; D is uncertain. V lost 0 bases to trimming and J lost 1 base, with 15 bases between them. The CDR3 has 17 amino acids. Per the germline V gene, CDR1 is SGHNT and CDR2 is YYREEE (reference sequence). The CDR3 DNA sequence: TGTGCCAGCAGCTTGGATTTGGTTTCGGTCGGCACAGATACGCAGTATTTT. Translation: CASSLDLVSVGTDTQYF.

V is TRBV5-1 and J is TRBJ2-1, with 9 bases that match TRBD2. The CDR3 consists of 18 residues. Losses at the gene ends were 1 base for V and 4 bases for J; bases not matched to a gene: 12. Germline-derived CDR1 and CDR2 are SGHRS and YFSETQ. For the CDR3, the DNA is TGCGCCAGCAGCTTGTTCCCTAGCGGGGCTCTAACATACAATGAGCAGTTCTTC. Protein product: CASSLFPSGALTYNEQFF.

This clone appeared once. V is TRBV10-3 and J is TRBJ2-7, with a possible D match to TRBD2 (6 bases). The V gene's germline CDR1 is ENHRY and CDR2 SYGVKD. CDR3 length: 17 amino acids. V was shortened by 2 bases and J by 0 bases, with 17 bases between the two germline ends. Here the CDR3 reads CAISESKEGPSSYEQYF. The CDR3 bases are TGTGCCATCAGTGAGAGTAAGGAGGGGCCTTCCTCCTACGAGCAGTACTTC.

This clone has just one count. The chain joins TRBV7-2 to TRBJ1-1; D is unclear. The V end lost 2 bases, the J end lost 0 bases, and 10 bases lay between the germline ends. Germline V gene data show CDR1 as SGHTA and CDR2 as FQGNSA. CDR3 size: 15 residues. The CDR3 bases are TGTGCCAGCAGCTTACCTCCGGTACTGAACACTGAAGCTTTCTTT. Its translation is CASSLPPVLNTEAFF.

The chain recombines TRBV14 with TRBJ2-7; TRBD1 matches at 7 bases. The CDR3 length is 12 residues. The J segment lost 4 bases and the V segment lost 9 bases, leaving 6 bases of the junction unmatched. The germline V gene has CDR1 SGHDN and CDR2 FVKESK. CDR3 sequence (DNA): TGTGCCAGACGGGACAGAGAGTACGAGCAGTACTTC. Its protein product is CARRDREYEQYF. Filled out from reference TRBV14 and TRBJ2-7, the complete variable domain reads EAGVTQFPSHSVIEKGQTVTLRCDPISGHDNLYWYRRVMGKEIKFLLHFVKESKQDESGMPNNRFLAERTGGTYSTLKVQPAELEDSGVYFCARRDREYEQYFGPGTRLTVT.

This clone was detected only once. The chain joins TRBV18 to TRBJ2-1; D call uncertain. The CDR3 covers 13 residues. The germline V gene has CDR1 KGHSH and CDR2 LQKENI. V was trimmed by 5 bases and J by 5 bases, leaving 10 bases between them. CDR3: CASSDPVNNEQFF. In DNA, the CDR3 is TGTGCCAGCTCAGACCCGGTGAACAATGAGCAGTTCTTC.

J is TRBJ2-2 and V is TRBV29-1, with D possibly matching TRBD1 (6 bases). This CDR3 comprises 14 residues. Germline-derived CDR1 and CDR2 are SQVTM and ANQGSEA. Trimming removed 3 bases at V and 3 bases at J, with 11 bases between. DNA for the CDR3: TGCAGCGTTGACTTACAGGGAGACACCGGGGAGCTGTTTTTT. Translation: CSVDLQGDTGELFF.

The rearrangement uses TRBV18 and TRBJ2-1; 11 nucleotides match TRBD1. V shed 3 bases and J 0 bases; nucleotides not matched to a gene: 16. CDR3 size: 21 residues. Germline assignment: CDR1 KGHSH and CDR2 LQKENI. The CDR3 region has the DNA TGTGCCAGCTCACCCCTACCCGGGACAGGGGGAGGTAGCGGCTCCTACAATGAGCAGTTCTTC. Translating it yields CASSPLPGTGGGSGSYNEQFF.

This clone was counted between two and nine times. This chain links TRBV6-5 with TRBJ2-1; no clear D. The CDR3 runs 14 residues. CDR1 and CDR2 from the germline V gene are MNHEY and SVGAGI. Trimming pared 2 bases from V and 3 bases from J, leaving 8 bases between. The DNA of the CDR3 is TGTGCCAGCAGTTACGGGCAGGACTACAATGAGCAGTTCTTC. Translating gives CASSYGQDYNEQFF.

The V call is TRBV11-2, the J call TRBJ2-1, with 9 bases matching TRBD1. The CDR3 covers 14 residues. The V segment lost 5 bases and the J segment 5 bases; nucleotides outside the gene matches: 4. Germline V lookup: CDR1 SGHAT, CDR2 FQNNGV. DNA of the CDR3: TGTGCCAGCAGCCGGACAGGGGCAGACAATGAGCAGTTCTTC. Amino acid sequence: CASSRTGADNEQFF. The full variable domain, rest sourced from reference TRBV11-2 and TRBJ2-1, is EAGVAQSPRYKIIEKRQSVAFWCNPISGHATLYWYQQILGQGPKLLIQFQNNGVVDDSQLPKDRFSAERLKGVDSTLKIQPAKLEDSAVYLCASSRTGADNEQFFGPGTRLTVL.